These T cell receptor beta chains were read from a single sample in a study of cytomegalovirus exposure and HLA in healthy donors. This table comes from immunoSEQ multiplex PCR, and its TCRdb copy is limited to in-frame clones, with some not included. Of 160,000 or so clones listed, around 80% were seen once; the top ten hold under 2%. The sequenced sample was PBMCs. These receptors were taken from a man aged 18 to 29 in good health and CMV-seronegative. Each CDR3 is given without its conserved first and last residue.

>TRBV6-6|TRBJ1-6
ASSQGQGVYSPLH
>TRBV6-1|TRBJ1-5
ASSSGQPQH
>TRBV4-1|TRBJ2-6
ASSQDPPILAGGPSGANVLT
>TRBV19|TRBJ2-3
ASSIIRGETDTQY
>TRBV7-2|TRBJ2-7
ASSRQTPEQY
>TRBV18|TRBJ2-1
ASSPPGPGMTEQF
>TRBV28|TRBJ2-7
ASSSAGTSLTTEQY
>TRBV4-1|TRBJ2-1
ASSRTGLAGIEQF
>TRBV9|TRBJ2-1
ASSVGGTDEQF
>TRBV4-1|TRBJ1-3
ASSRDRVSGNTIY
>TRBV6-1|TRBJ1-6
ASSVQGFENSPLH
>TRBV7-3|TRBJ2-1
ASSFLAGGLNEQF
>TRBV9|TRBJ2-5
ASSVGFGQQETQY
>TRBV6-5|TRBJ2-1
ASKSSGGSNEQF
>TRBV4-3|TRBJ2-7
ASSQAQREGALTYEQY
>TRBV29-1|NA
SVEFRDVSYEQY
>TRBV2|NA
ASSREGTGYEQY
>TRBV7-9|TRBJ1-1
ASSFRGPETEAF
>TRBV2|TRBJ2-7
ARGVEGAYEQY
>TRBV10-3|TRBJ1-2
AISESLLRMDNYGYT
>TRBV5-8|TRBJ1-1
ASNRGQLNTEAF
>TRBV19|TRBJ1-6
ASNAGANSPLH
>TRBV7-3|TRBJ2-1
ASSLNPRDEQF
>TRBV2|TRBJ2-4
ASSGNPPAGNIQY
>TRBV5-3|TRBJ1-5
ARSSTRQLHGNQPQH
>TRBV10-3|TRBJ2-7
AISEASGREDYEQY
>TRBV11-2|TRBJ1-1
ASSLRTGNSNTEAF
>TRBV5-1|TRBJ2-3
ASSLGEADTQY
>TRBV29-1|TRBJ1-5
SVLTGGDLSNQPQH
>TRBV19|TRBJ1-2
ASRPTMGAGYGYT
>TRBV10-3|TRBJ2-3
AISMERERSTDTQY
>TRBV19|TRBJ2-3
ASSLPRPDTQY
>TRBV19|TRBJ1-2
ASTLLRGSGYT
>TRBV7-9|TRBJ2-4
ASSLRGEAKNIQY
>TRBV27|TRBJ1-2
ASSTLGGAGGYT
>TRBV28|TRBJ2-7
ASRPAGLYEQY
>TRBV9|TRBJ2-1
ASSVEYPSGSSFNEQF
>TRBV7-8|NA
ASSLLRGEQY